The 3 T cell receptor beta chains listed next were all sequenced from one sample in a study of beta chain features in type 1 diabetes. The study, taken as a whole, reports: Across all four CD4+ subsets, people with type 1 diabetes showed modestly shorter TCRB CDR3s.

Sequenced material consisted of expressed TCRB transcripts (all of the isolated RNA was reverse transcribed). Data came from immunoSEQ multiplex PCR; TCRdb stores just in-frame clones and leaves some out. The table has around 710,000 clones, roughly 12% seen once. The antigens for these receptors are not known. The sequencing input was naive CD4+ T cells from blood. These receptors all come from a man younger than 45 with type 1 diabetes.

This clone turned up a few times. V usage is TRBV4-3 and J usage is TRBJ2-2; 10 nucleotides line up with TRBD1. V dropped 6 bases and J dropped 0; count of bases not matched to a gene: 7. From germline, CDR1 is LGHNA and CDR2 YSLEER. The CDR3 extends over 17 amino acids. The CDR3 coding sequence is TGCGCCAGCAGACCGGGACAGGGGTCGGCGAACACCGGGGAGCTGTTTTTT. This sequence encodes CASRPGQGSANTGELFF.

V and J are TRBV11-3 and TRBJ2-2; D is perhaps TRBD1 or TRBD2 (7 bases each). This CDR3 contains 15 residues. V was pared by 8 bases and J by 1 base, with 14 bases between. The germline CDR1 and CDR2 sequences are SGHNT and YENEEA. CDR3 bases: TGTGCCAGCTCCCAGGGGGGGATGAACACCGGGGAGCTGTTTTTT. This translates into CASSQGGMNTGELFF.

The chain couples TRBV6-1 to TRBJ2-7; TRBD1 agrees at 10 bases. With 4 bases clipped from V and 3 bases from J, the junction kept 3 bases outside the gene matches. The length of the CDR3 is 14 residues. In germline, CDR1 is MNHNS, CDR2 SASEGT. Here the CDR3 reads CASSVDRGLYEQYF. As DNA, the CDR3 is TGTGCCAGCAGTGTTGACAGGGGGCTCTACGAGCAGTACTTC.